The 31 T cell receptor beta chains in this list originate from one sample, sequenced in a study of T cells in Graves' hyperthyroidism and ophthalmopathy. The investigators amplified TCR beta CDR3 regions from RNA transcripts. During a first-round RT-PCR of the TCR CDR3, the HTBI primer set was used. TCRdb ran MiXCR on the multiplex PCR reads and lists one entry per CDR3 protein. The profile shows a few hundred thousand distinct CDR3 sequences, 18% of them singletons. Sequenced input: blood. All receptors derive from a woman aged 40 to 50 with Graves' ophthalmopathy.

Regarding this clonotype: A read error may account for a junction end that differs from germline. The rearrangement links TRBV28 to TRBJ2-7, with a possible D match to TRBD1 (6 bases). From germline, CDR1 is MDHEN and CDR2 SYDVKM. The CDR3 has 14 amino acids. As DNA, the CDR3 is TGCGCCAGCAGCCAAGCAGGGGCCCTGGGCGAGCAGTACTTC. Translating it yields CASSQAGALGEQYF.

This clonotype was observed many times. The rearrangement links TRBV6-1 to TRBJ2-2; D is perhaps TRBD2 (6 bases). Germline lookup yields CDR1 MNHNS and CDR2 SASEGT. With 6 bases removed from V and 4 bases from J, the gap between germline ends came to 21 bases. This CDR3 is built from 17 residues. As DNA, the CDR3 is TGTGCCAGCAGATGGAGCTTAGCGGAGGAGGGCACCGGGGAGCTGTTTTTT. It encodes CASRWSLAEEGTGELFF.

This clonotype was detected many times. The chain has TRBV10-3 and TRBJ2-5, with TRBD1 matching 8 bases. The CDR3 runs to 13 residues. Unmatched junction bases numbered 3, after V lost 5 bases and J lost 4 bases. From germline, CDR1 is ENHRY and CDR2 SYGVKD. CDR3 sequence reads: CAISPTGVETQYF. In DNA form, the CDR3 reads TGTGCCATCAGTCCGACAGGGGTAGAGACCCAGTACTTC.

This clonotype came up a few times. The junction and the germline gene differ at one end; a read error may be behind it. The chain recombines TRBV11-1 with TRBJ1-2, with D possibly TRBD1 on 5 matching bases. This CDR3 is 18 amino acids long. Per the germline V gene, CDR1 is SGHAT and CDR2 is FQDESV (reference sequence). The CDR3 DNA reads as TGTGCCGGCAGCTTTCATCCGGGTATTGAGGGGAGGATGGCTGGCTACACCTTC. Translating gives CAGSFHPGIEGRMAGYTF.

This clonotype was observed a single time. The chain combines TRBV29-1 with TRBJ2-7, with 8 bases that match TRBD1. V lost 4 bases and J lost 5; bases outside the gene matches: 7. This CDR3 has 13 residues. CDR1 is SQVTM, CDR2 ANQGSEA, per germline. This CDR3 is CSVVSGGDDEQYF. The CDR3 DNA reads TGCAGCGTTGTGTCAGGGGGCGACGACGAGCAGTACTTC.

In its sample, this clonotype was seen many times. This chain connects TRBV7-8 to TRBJ1-1; D is perhaps TRBD1 (5 bases). The CDR3 is 13 residues long. CDR1 and CDR2 (germline): SGHVS, FQNEAQ. The ends were cut back, 1 base at V and 3 bases at J, with 6 bases in the middle. This chain's CDR3 is CASSLVGDTEAFF. The CDR3 region has the DNA TGTGCCAGCAGCTTAGTAGGGGACACTGAAGCTTTCTTT.

The V gene is TRBV24-1, the J gene TRBJ2-5; 10 positions match TRBD1. V was clipped by 5 bases and J by 4 bases; unmatched bases: 9. The CDR3 contains 16 residues. Germline lookup yields CDR1 KGHDR and CDR2 SFDVKD. CDR3 DNA sequence: TGTGCCACCAGTGCCCCCCGGACAGGGGGAGCAGAGACCCAGTACTTC. Protein product: CATSAPRTGGAETQYF.

This clonotype was recorded at least ten times. This rearrangement joins TRBV6-5 to TRBJ1-5, with D perhaps matching TRBD1 (6 bases). The CDR3 extends over 13 amino acids. Per the germline V gene, CDR1 is MNHEY and CDR2 is SVGAGI. V lost 8 bases to trimming and J lost 6 bases, with 14 bases between them. CDR3 in DNA: TGTGCCAGCGAAAAGGACAGCGGTCAGCCCCAGCATTTT. It yields the protein CASEKDSGQPQHF.

This clonotype occurred many times. V usage is TRBV28 and J usage is TRBJ1-2; D gene unclear. Trimming removed 1 base from V and 6 bases from J, with 30 bases in between. The CDR3 contains 20 residues. Looked up from germline, CDR1 is MDHEN and CDR2 is SYDVKM. The CDR3 region is CASSLLAFSSSQDGSHGYTF. DNA of the CDR3: TGTGCCAGCAGTTTATTAGCTTTCTCGTCTTCGCAGGATGGGTCTCATGGCTACACCTTC.

There are many counts of this clonotype. The chain has TRBV27 and TRBJ2-7; perhaps D is TRBD1 or TRBD2 (5 bases each). CDR3 length equals 15 residues. Germline assignment: CDR1 MNHEY and CDR2 SMNVEV (reference sequence). V lost 4 bases to trimming and J lost 6 bases, with 19 bases between them. In DNA form, the CDR3 reads TGTGCCAGCAGTTACAAAGGGGTTTCGGGGCTCGAGCAGTACTTC. Protein sequence: CASSYKGVSGLEQYF.

At least ten counts were recorded for this clonotype. The chain employs TRBV7-8 and TRBJ1-3, with D possibly matching TRBD1 (6 bases). The CDR3 spans 14 residues. From germline, CDR1 is SGHVS and CDR2 FQNEAQ. Trimming stripped 1 base from V and 5 bases from J, with 9 bases between. CDR3: CASSLGDRRNTIYF. The CDR3 DNA is TGTGCCAGCAGCTTAGGAGACAGGCGAAACACCATATATTTT.

Comments on this clonotype: A much larger clone is a single base away; this may be a read error. This rearrangement joins TRBV5-5 to TRBJ1-1; unclear D gene. CDR3 length: 14 amino acids. CDR1 is SGHKS, CDR2 YYEKEE, per germline (reference sequence). Trimming shortened V by 2 bases and J by 5 bases, and 13 bases separated the two germline ends. CDR3 nucleotide sequence: TGTGCCAGCAGCTTCCTGGGCCTAAGGACTGAAGCTTTCTTT. Translating it yields CASSFLGLRTEAFF.

This clonotype was seen ten or more times. The chain employs TRBV11-1 and TRBJ2-7; tentatively, D is TRBD1 or TRBD2 (6 bases each). The CDR3 contains 17 residues. CDR1 is SGHAT, CDR2 FQDESV, per germline (reference sequence). The V end was cut by 4 bases, the J end by 2 bases, with 21 bases between. The CDR3 loop reads CASSSIAPGASTYEQYF. The CDR3 nucleotides read TGTGCCAGCAGCTCCATCGCCCCGGGGGCCTCGACCTACGAGCAGTACTTC.

This clonotype was detected ten times or more. The rearrangement links TRBV7-3 to TRBJ1-1, with D possibly being TRBD1 (5 bases). This CDR3 is 16 amino acids long. Trimming took 0 bases from V and 7 from J, leaving 18 bases between them. CDR1 and CDR2 (germline): SGHTA, FQGTGA. Here the CDR3 reads CASSLTGTKTKNEAFF. CDR3 DNA sequence: TGTGCCAGCAGCTTAACCGGGACGAAGACCAAAAATGAAGCTTTCTTT.

This clonotype was seen at least ten times. The genes are TRBV27 and TRBJ1-1; TRBD1 agrees at 7 bases. Germline V gene lookup returns CDR1 MNHEY and CDR2 SMNVEV (reference sequence). V lost 0 bases, J lost 9 bases, and 4 bases stayed unmatched. The CDR3 runs 13 residues. The CDR3 protein is CASSLSPGQKAFF. The CDR3 DNA is TGTGCCAGCAGTTTATCGCCGGGACAGAAAGCTTTCTTT.

This clonotype was recorded at least ten times. CDR3 DNA: TGTGCCAGCAGTTACGATAGGGGGGGTTTTGTGAGCAATCAGCCCCAGCATTTT. The encoded protein is CASSYDRGGFVSNQPQHF. V is TRBV6-2 or TRBV6-3 and J is TRBJ1-5; the D gene is possibly TRBD1 (6 bases). Trimming took off 2 bases at V and 1 base at J, with 18 bases between the two ends. This CDR3 is 18 amino acids long. Germline CDR1 is MNHEY and CDR2 is SVGEGT.

This clonotype was seen ten or more times. The J gene is TRBJ1-1, the V gene TRBV28; unclear D gene. The CDR3 loop spans 14 amino acids. V lost 6 bases, J lost 2 bases, and 13 bases lay in between. The germline gives CDR1 MDHEN, CDR2 SYDVKM. The CDR3 nucleotides are TGTGCCAGCAGCCCCCTTTCGGGAAACACTGAAGCTTTCTTT. It specifies CASSPLSGNTEAFF.

This clonotype was counted at least ten times. The rearrangement joins TRBV2 to TRBJ1-5; weak D call: TRBD1 (6 bases). Deletions cut 8 bases from V and 5 bases from J, with 13 bases between. CDR1 and CDR2 (germline): SNHLY, FYNNEI. This CDR3 spans 13 amino acids. DNA for the CDR3: TGTGCCAGCGGTTTCAGGGGAGATCAGCCCCAGCATTTT. Encoded protein: CASGFRGDQPQHF.

V and J are TRBV28 and TRBJ2-2, with 10 bases aligning to TRBD2. Trimming removed 2 bases from V and 3 bases from J; junction bases left unmatched: 0. The CDR3 sequence is 15 residues long. The germline V gene encodes CDR1 MDHEN and CDR2 SYDVKM. The CDR3 DNA sequence: TGTGCCAGCAGTTTAGGGACTAGCGACACCGGGGAGCTGTTTTTT. Translation: CASSLGTSDTGELFF. Using reference TRBV28 and TRBJ2-2 for the parts outside the CDR3, the full variable domain is DVKVTQSSRYLVKRTGEKVFLECVQDMDHENMFWYRQDPGLGLRLIYFSYDVKMKEKGDIPEGYSVSREKKERFSLILESASTNQTSMYLCASSLGTSDTGELFFGEGSRLTVL.

The chain has TRBV4-1 and TRBJ2-2, with TRBD1 matching over 9 bases. In germline, CDR1 is MGHRA, CDR2 YSYEKL. Losses at the gene ends were 7 bases for V and 7 bases for J; bases not matched to a gene: 10. CDR3 length equals 15 residues. The CDR3 spells CASTPRGTGNGELFF. As DNA, the CDR3 is TGCGCCAGCACGCCAAGGGGGACAGGGAACGGGGAGCTGTTTTTT.

The CDR3 is CASRAPGLADQETQYF. As DNA, the CDR3 is TGTGCCAGCAGGGCACCGGGACTAGCGGACCAAGAGACCCAGTACTTC. The rearrangement uses TRBV6-1 and TRBJ2-5; 11 nucleotides line up with TRBD2. V shed 6 bases, J shed 0 bases, and the junction held 6 bases outside the gene matches. The CDR3 is made up of 16 amino acids. Germline-derived CDR1 and CDR2 are MNHNS and SASEGT.

This clonotype was recorded at least ten times. For the CDR3, the DNA is TGCAGTGCTAGTAAGAGCGGGAGAAAAATCTACGAGCAGTACTTC. As protein: CSASKSGRKIYEQYF. The chain carries TRBV20-1 and TRBJ2-7; 8 bases are shared with TRBD2. Germline trimming cut 3 bases from V and 3 bases from J; bases unmatched to any gene: 10. The CDR3 covers 15 residues. The V gene's germline CDR1 is DFQATT and CDR2 SNEGSKA (reference sequence).

V is TRBV6-5 and J is TRBJ1-1; D is perhaps TRBD1 (6 bases). The CDR3 runs to 15 residues. Germline lookup yields CDR1 MNHEY and CDR2 SVGAGI. Trimming left V 0 bases short and J 4 bases short, with 12 bases between. CDR3 amino acids: CASSYSPQGGTEAFF. The CDR3, as DNA: TGTGCCAGCAGTTACTCGCCACAGGGTGGCACTGAAGCTTTCTTT.

This clonotype was seen just once. The gene calls are TRBV7-3 and TRBJ1-3; D gene unclear. Looked up from germline, CDR1 is SGHTA and CDR2 is FQGTGA. The V and J ends lost 2 bases and 4 bases respectively, with 9 bases between them. The CDR3 contains 14 residues. CDR3 in DNA: TGTGCCAGCAGCTTATCAGTGTCAGGAAACACCATATATTTT. Translation gives CASSLSVSGNTIYF.

The chain links TRBV28 to TRBJ2-7; the match to TRBD1 covers 8 bases. This CDR3 comprises 15 residues. CDR1 and CDR2 (germline): MDHEN, SYDVKM. J gave up 0 bases and V 6 bases, and 7 bases lay outside the gene matches. CDR3 region: CASRESGGNSYEQYF. The CDR3 DNA reads TGTGCCAGCAGAGAATCAGGGGGCAACTCCTACGAGCAGTACTTC. Full variable domain (outside the CDR3, taken from reference TRBV28 and TRBJ2-7): DVKVTQSSRYLVKRTGEKVFLECVQDMDHENMFWYRQDPGLGLRLIYFSYDVKMKEKGDIPEGYSVSREKKERFSLILESASTNQTSMYLCASRESGGNSYEQYFGPGTRLTVT.

This clonotype has ten or more counts. The rearrangement uses TRBV7-6 and TRBJ2-7; 7 nucleotides line up with TRBD2. The CDR3 runs 15 residues. Losses at the gene ends were 5 bases for V and 1 base for J; bases not matched to a gene: 8. Germline V gene data show CDR1 as SGHVS and CDR2 as FNYEAQ. CDR3: CASSQNPSGSYEQYF. For the CDR3, the DNA is TGTGCCAGCAGCCAAAATCCTAGCGGATCCTACGAGCAGTACTTC.

The chain joins TRBV27 to TRBJ2-7, with D unresolved. Germline loops: CDR1 MNHEY, CDR2 SMNVEV (reference sequence). The ends were cut back, 8 bases at V and 5 bases at J, with 13 bases in the middle. The CDR3 sequence is 12 residues long. Here the CDR3 DNA reads TGTGCCAGCGGATTAGGAAGAAACGAGCAGTACTTC. Translation gives CASGLGRNEQYF.

This clonotype was detected many times. The chain recombines TRBV6-5 with TRBJ1-1; D is undetermined. CDR3 size: 17 residues. V shed 0 bases and J shed 0 bases, with 14 bases lying between them. Per germline, CDR1 MNHEY and CDR2 SVGAGI. The CDR3 sequence: CASSYSWSGGLNTEAFF. DNA of the CDR3: TGTGCCAGCAGTTACTCGTGGTCTGGAGGGCTGAACACTGAAGCTTTCTTT.

V usage is TRBV6-1 and J usage is TRBJ1-1; a possible D gene is TRBD1 (5 bases). The CDR3 runs 16 residues. Germline V gene sequence: CDR1 MNHNS, CDR2 SASEGT. V was trimmed by 2 bases and J by 0 bases, leaving 13 bases between them. For the CDR3, the DNA is TGTGCCAGCAGTGAATTAGGGGTCCGTTTGAACACTGAAGCTTTCTTT. Translating gives CASSELGVRLNTEAFF.

In this sample, this clonotype turned up many times. The rearrangement uses TRBV19 and TRBJ1-1, with unresolved D. V lost 6 bases to trimming and J lost 5 bases, with 10 bases between them. Germline loops: CDR1 LNHDA, CDR2 SQIVND (reference sequence). CDR3 size: 12 residues. The CDR3 loop reads CASSYHGTEAFF. CDR3 bases: TGTGCCAGTAGCTACCACGGAACTGAAGCTTTCTTT.

This clonotype was counted many times. The chain recombines TRBV3-1 with TRBJ2-7, with 13 bases that match TRBD2. Germline CDR1 is LGHDT and CDR2 is YNNKEL (reference sequence). V shed 4 bases, J shed 1 base, and the junction held 7 bases outside the gene matches. The CDR3 totals 17 residues. In DNA, the CDR3 is TGTGCCAGCAGCCGGAGGACTAGCGGGAGCCAATCCTACGAGCAGTACTTC. Translation: CASSRRTSGSQSYEQYF.